This T cell receptor (beta chain) was sequenced for a study of T cell responses to AZD1222 COVID-19 vaccine. The method was immunoSEQ multiplex PCR; TCRdb's version includes in-frame clones alone and lacks a portion of them. The data contain under 200,000 clones, 85% to 95% of them seen just once; the ten biggest clones take up about 3.9%. The length of the CDR3 is 12 residues. V was pared by 5 bases and J by 4 bases, with 1 base of the junction left unmatched. CDR1 WNHNN and CDR2 SYGVQD come from the germline V gene (reference sequence). The sequences come from peripheral blood, collected on day 0 of AZD1222 vaccination. The chain carries TRBV10-1 and TRBJ1-1, with 7 positions matching TRBD1. The clonotype was recovered from an adult in good health. The CDR3 DNA follows: TGCGCCAGCAGTACAGGGGCCACTGAAGCTTTCTTT. It specifies CASSTGATEAFF.